Following are 18 T cell receptor beta chains from one sample sequenced in a study of regulatory T cells in long-lasting Graves disease. As for time point: newly diagnosed GD, antithyroid drugs for less than 3 months. RNA extracted from PBMCs served as the sequencing template. HTBI primers from iRepertoire and Arm-PCR of CDR3 regions yielded the TCR beta libraries. TCRdb fed the multiplex PCR reads into MiXCR, producing one record per CDR3 protein. The table includes over 450,000 distinct CDR3 sequences, around 12% detected once. The same sample was also studied in work on T cells in Graves' hyperthyroidism and ophthalmopathy.

The sample in question was peripheral blood mononuclear cells (PBMCs), obtained at new diagnosis, from a patient treated with antithyroid drugs. The receptors were gathered from a woman aged 25-40 years with Graves disease.

Many counts were recorded for this clonotype. This chain uses TRBV20-1 with TRBJ2-3; D is undetermined. The V end was cut by 0 bases, the J end by 3 bases, with 13 bases between. This CDR3 has 15 residues. Germline-derived CDR1 and CDR2 are DFQATT and SNEGSKA (reference sequence). The DNA of the CDR3 is TGCAGTGCTAGAGATATAGTTTATCGGACAGATACGCAGTATTTT. Amino acid sequence: CSARDIVYRTDTQYF.

DNA of the CDR3: TGCAGTGCTACGAGGGCGGACACAGATACGCAGTATTTT. Its protein product is CSATRADTDTQYF. J is TRBJ2-3 and V is TRBV20-1; tentatively, D is TRBD2 (5 bases). Germline V gives CDR1 DFQATT, CDR2 SNEGSKA (reference sequence). The V gene lost 4 bases and the J gene lost 2 bases, with 10 bases spanning the gap. The CDR3 totals 13 residues.

This clonotype came up a few times. The chain uses TRBV4-1 and TRBJ1-4; 7 bases are a match to TRBD1. Germline assignment: CDR1 MGHRA and CDR2 YSYEKL. V lost 3 bases, J lost 4 bases, and 8 bases stayed unmatched. This CDR3 is 16 amino acids long. The CDR3 DNA reads TGCGCCAGCAGCCATATCCCTGGGACAGTTAATGAAAAACTGTTTTTT. It yields the protein CASSHIPGTVNEKLFF.

This clonotype was detected ten times or more. This chain's CDR3 is CASSPGTEIYEQYF. In DNA form, the CDR3 reads TGTGCCAGCAGCCCCGGGACAGAAATCTACGAGCAGTACTTC. V usage is TRBV5-5 and J usage is TRBJ2-7; the match to TRBD1 covers 7 bases. This CDR3 is 14 amino acids long. V shed 4 bases, J shed 3 bases, and the junction held 7 bases outside the gene matches. Germline V gene data show CDR1 as SGHKS and CDR2 as YYEKEE (reference sequence).

This clonotype was counted ten times or more. This chain links TRBV7-9 with TRBJ2-3, with 9 bases that match TRBD1. This CDR3 is 14 amino acids long. Trimming removed 5 bases from V and 3 bases from J; junction bases left unmatched: 3. Germline CDR1 is SEHNR and CDR2 is FQNEAQ (reference sequence). The DNA of the CDR3 is TGTGCCAGCAGCGACAGGGGGAGGACAGATACGCAGTATTTT. It encodes CASSDRGRTDTQYF.

This clonotype showed up many times. The chain links TRBV28 to TRBJ2-4; 8 nucleotides agree with TRBD2. The CDR3 covers 14 residues. J gave up 8 bases and V 2 bases, and 5 bases lay outside the gene matches. Germline V gene data show CDR1 as MDHEN and CDR2 as SYDVKM. CDR3 sequence reads: CASSLGLAGDIQYF. The CDR3 bases are TGTGCCAGCAGTTTAGGACTAGCAGGGGACATTCAGTACTTC. Using reference TRBV28 and TRBJ2-4 for the parts outside the CDR3, the full variable domain is DVKVTQSSRYLVKRTGEKVFLECVQDMDHENMFWYRQDPGLGLRLIYFSYDVKMKEKGDIPEGYSVSREKKERFSLILESASTNQTSMYLCASSLGLAGDIQYFGAGTRLSVL.

This clonotype came up many times. The CDR3 DNA follows: TGTGCCTGGAACCTCCCCCGAAACAATGAGCAGTTCTTC. This gives the protein CAWNLPRNNEQFF. The rearrangement uses TRBV30 and TRBJ2-1; unclear D gene. CDR1 is GTSNPN and CDR2 is SVGIG in the germline V gene (reference sequence). The CDR3 sequence is 13 residues long. Trimming left V 4 bases short and J 5 bases short, with 12 bases between. Full variable domain (remainder filled in from reference TRBV30 and TRBJ2-1): SQTIHQWPATLVQPVGSPLSLECTVEGTSNPNLYWYRQAAGRGLQLLFYSVGIGQISSEVPQNLSASRPQDRQFILSSKKLLLSDSGFYLCAWNLPRNNEQFFGPGTRLTVL.

The sample holds a few counts of this clonotype. The rearrangement uses TRBV19 and TRBJ1-5; D remains ambiguous. Trimming cost V 4 bases and J 7 bases, with 17 bases left between them. Germline CDR1 and CDR2: LNHDA and SQIVND (reference sequence). This CDR3 has 15 residues. CDR3 sequence: CASSTRGDLRQPQHF. As DNA, the CDR3 is TGTGCCAGTAGTACCCGCGGGGATCTCCGGCAGCCCCAGCATTTT.

The sample holds many counts of this clonotype. V is TRBV7-2 and J is TRBJ1-6; a possible D gene is TRBD1 (5 bases). The CDR3 is 15 amino acids. Per germline, CDR1 SGHTA and CDR2 FQGNSA. Trimming took off 0 bases at V and 8 bases at J, with 11 bases between the two ends. The CDR3 DNA sequence: TGTGCCAGCAGCTTAGCAGGCGGGGGTTATTCACCCCTCCACTTT. Encoded protein: CASSLAGGGYSPLHF.

This clonotype was detected ten times or more. For the CDR3, the DNA is TGTGCCTGGACCCTACAGGGGGCAGATACGCAGTATTTT. Protein: CAWTLQGADTQYF. The chain carries TRBV30 and TRBJ2-3; 8 bases map to TRBD1. CDR1 is GTSNPN, CDR2 SVGIG, per germline (reference sequence). The CDR3 sequence is 13 residues long. The ends lost 4 bases at V and 4 bases at J; junction bases unmatched: 4.

The rearrangement joins TRBV2 to TRBJ2-7; 7 nucleotides match TRBD2. After removal of 4 bases from V and 3 bases from J, the junction contained 3 bases not matched to a gene. The CDR3 extends over 13 amino acids. Germline-derived CDR1 and CDR2 are SNHLY and FYNNEI. The CDR3 reads CASSGGGVYEQYF. DNA of the CDR3: TGTGCCAGCAGTGGGGGGGGGGTCTACGAGCAGTACTTC.

This clonotype was recorded at least ten times. Here the CDR3 reads CASSSSGPYNEQFF. Written as DNA, the CDR3 is TGTGCCAGCAGCTCCTCAGGACCATACAATGAGCAGTTCTTC. The rearrangement joins TRBV28 to TRBJ2-1, with unresolved D. The V end was cut by 6 bases, the J end by 4 bases, with 13 bases between. The CDR3 contains 14 residues. Per germline, CDR1 MDHEN and CDR2 SYDVKM.

In its sample, this clonotype was seen many times. V and J are TRBV7-9 and TRBJ2-7; the D gene is possibly TRBD2 (5 bases). This CDR3 comprises 12 residues. Between the trimmed V and J ends, which lost 7 bases and 5 bases, there was a span of 12 bases. Germline V gene data show CDR1 as SEHNR and CDR2 as FQNEAQ (reference sequence). The CDR3 sequence is CASNSVTNEQYF. CDR3 DNA sequence: TGTGCCAGCAACTCCGTGACTAACGAGCAGTACTTC.

This clonotype was counted at least ten times. The gene calls are TRBV28 and TRBJ2-1, with TRBD2 as a possible D gene (6 bases). This CDR3 is built from 13 residues. Trimming took off 10 bases at V and 2 bases at J, with 12 bases between the two ends. Germline V lookup: CDR1 MDHEN, CDR2 SYDVKM. DNA for the CDR3: TGTGCCACTGAGGAGGGTCCCTACAATGAGCAGTTCTTC. It yields the protein CATEEGPYNEQFF.

The chain uses TRBV7-3 and TRBJ1-2; D gene uncertain. The CDR3 has 13 amino acids. Trimming left V 8 bases short and J 2 bases short, with 12 bases between. Germline V gene sequence: CDR1 SGHTA, CDR2 FQGTGA. The CDR3 DNA reads as TGTGCCAGCGGGTCCCCGGGGAACTATGGCTACACCTTC. Protein: CASGSPGNYGYTF.

This clonotype was counted ten times or more. A junction boundary mismatches the germline segment, possibly from a read error. This sequence joins TRBV6-5 and TRBJ2-1; D is perhaps TRBD1 (6 bases). CDR3 length: 14 residues. Germline CDR1 and CDR2: MNHEY and SVGAGI. CDR3 region: CASSYRATYNEQFF. CDR3 DNA sequence: TGTGCCAGTAGTTACAGGGCGACCTACAATGAGCAGTTCTTC.

This clonotype was seen many times. This chain joins TRBV7-2 and TRBJ2-6; the match to TRBD2 covers 8 bases. Germline V gene sequence: CDR1 SGHTA, CDR2 FQGNSA. With 3 bases clipped from V and 2 bases from J, the junction kept 6 bases outside the gene matches. The CDR3 length is 17 residues. CDR3 in DNA: TGTGCCAGCAGCTTCCGGGGGGGAGGAACTGGGGCCAACGTCCTGACTTTC. This gives the protein CASSFRGGGTGANVLTF.

This clonotype appeared a few times. The chain combines TRBV14 with TRBJ1-2; D uncertain. V dropped 1 base and J dropped 5 bases, with 8 bases sitting between them. CDR1 and CDR2 from the germline V gene are SGHDN and FVKESK. This CDR3 region has 13 residues. The CDR3, as DNA: TGTGCCAGCAGCCAAGGGGTTTCTTATGGCTACACCTTC. Protein product: CASSQGVSYGYTF.